This entry describes one T cell receptor beta chain. The antigen remains undetermined. CDR3 length: 17 residues. J gave up 3 bases and V 6 bases, and 9 bases lay outside the gene matches. The germline V gene has CDR1 SNHLY and CDR2 FYNNEI. This record belongs to a study of cytomegalovirus exposure and HLA in healthy donors. General study results and limits: TCR clusters originating in the first cohort tended to co-occur in the approximately 120 validation repertoires, according to a later analysis. It was confirmed in vitro that a few of the CMV-associated chains were specific for CMV antigens.

Assay used: immunoSEQ multiplex PCR; TCRdb lists only in-frame clones, some missing. Found here are fewer than 250,000 clones, roughly 84% of them singletons; the top ten hold roughly 2%. Sequencing was performed on PBMCs. This TCR was sampled from a woman between 18 and 29 years old in good health and CMV-seropositive. The V call is TRBV2, the J call TRBJ2-1; the match to TRBD2 covers 12 bases. The CDR3 DNA reads as TGTGCCAGCAGACGACTAGCGGGAGATTTAAGCTACAATGAGCAGTTCTTC. This encodes CASRRLAGDLSYNEQFF.